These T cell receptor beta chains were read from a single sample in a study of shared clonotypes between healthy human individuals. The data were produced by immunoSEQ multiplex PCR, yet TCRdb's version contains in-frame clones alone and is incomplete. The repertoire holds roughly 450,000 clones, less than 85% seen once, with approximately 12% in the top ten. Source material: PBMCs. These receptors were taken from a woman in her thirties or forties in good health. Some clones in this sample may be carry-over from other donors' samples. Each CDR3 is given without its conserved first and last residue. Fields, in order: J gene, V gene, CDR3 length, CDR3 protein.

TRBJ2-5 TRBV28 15 ASSTRFGAVAGETQY
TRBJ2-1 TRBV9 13 ASSPFVRGYDEQF
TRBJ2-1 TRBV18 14 ASSSGLADSYNEQF
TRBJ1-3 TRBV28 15 ASSSSFDRASGNTIY
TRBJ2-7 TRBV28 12 ASSPGTGVYEQY
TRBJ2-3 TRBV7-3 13 ASSSIAGLTDTQY
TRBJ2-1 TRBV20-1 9 SASLFGEQF
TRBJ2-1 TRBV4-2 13 ASSPLAGVDNEQF
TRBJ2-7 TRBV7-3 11 ASSLMWGDEQY
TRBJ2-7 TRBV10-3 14 AISITGQGITYEQY
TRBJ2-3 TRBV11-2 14 ASSPWRAGNTDTQY
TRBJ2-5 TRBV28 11 ASSWDSQETQY
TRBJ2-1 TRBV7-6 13 ASSLASGPYNEQF
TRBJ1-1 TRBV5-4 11 ASSVAGGAEAF
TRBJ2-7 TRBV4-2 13 ASSPTDRGPYEQY
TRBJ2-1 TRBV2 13 ASSDGTGAYNEQF
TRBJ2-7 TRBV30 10 AWSRREGKQY
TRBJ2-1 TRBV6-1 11 ASSVVGIGEQF
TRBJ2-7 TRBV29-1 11 SVSRAQFYEQY
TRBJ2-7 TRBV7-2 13 ASSLASGSDYEQY
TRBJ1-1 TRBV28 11 ASIPGMNTEAF
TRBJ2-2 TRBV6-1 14 ASSEGLAEVTGELF